The 17 T cell receptor beta chains presented below share a single source sample, sequenced in a study of OX40 agonist ivuxolimab in advanced cancers. Assay: immunoSEQ multiplex PCR; the TCRdb copy retains only in-frame clones and omits some. Of 35,000 to 55,000 clones in the sample, 85% to 95% were seen once. This specimen was CD4+ or CD8+ T cells sorted from blood, taken in a trial of the OX40 agonist ivuxolimab. The receptors derive from an adult with an advanced solid tumor such as melanoma, head and neck, liver or kidney cancer.

This sequence joins TRBV6-6 and TRBJ1-1; no clear D gene. Per germline, CDR1 MNHNY and CDR2 SVGAGI (reference sequence). The CDR3 covers 14 residues. Trimming stripped 0 bases from V and 2 bases from J, with 7 bases between. CDR3 nucleotide sequence: TGTGCCAGCAGTTACTCCGGTCTTAACACTGAAGCTTTCTTT. This sequence encodes CASSYSGLNTEAFF.

The rearrangement uses TRBV10-3 and TRBJ1-2; TRBD1 is a possible D gene (5 bases). Trimming shortened V by 2 bases and J by 0 bases, and 10 bases separated the two germline ends. Germline V gene data show CDR1 as ENHRY and CDR2 as SYGVKD. This CDR3 is built from 15 residues. CDR3 amino acids: CAISERGLTNYGYTF. Here the CDR3 DNA reads TGTGCCATCAGTGAGAGGGGCCTCACTAACTATGGCTACACCTTC.

This clone was found a few times. The rearrangement links TRBV14 to TRBJ2-3; D is uncertain. The CDR3 has 16 residues. Trimming removed 2 bases at V and 2 bases at J, with 14 bases between. Germline V gives CDR1 SGHDN, CDR2 FVKESK. CDR3 in amino acids: CASSQQVRSPTDTQYF. The CDR3 DNA is TGTGCCAGCAGCCAACAAGTGAGGAGCCCCACAGATACGCAGTATTTT. Full variable domain (outside the CDR3, taken from reference TRBV14 and TRBJ2-3): EAGVTQFPSHSVIEKGQTVTLRCDPISGHDNLYWYRRVMGKEIKFLLHFVKESKQDESGMPNNRFLAERTGGTYSTLKVQPAELEDSGVYFCASSQQVRSPTDTQYFGPGTRLTVL.

The chain combines TRBV9 with TRBJ2-2; D perhaps matches TRBD2 (6 bases). V shed 0 bases and J shed 6 bases, with 15 bases lying between them. The CDR3 sequence is 16 residues long. CDR1 and CDR2 from the germline V gene are SGDLS and YYNGEE. The CDR3 loop is CASSVAYGGAAGELFF. The CDR3 nucleotides are TGTGCCAGCAGCGTAGCTTACGGAGGGGCGGCCGGGGAGCTGTTTTTT.

This clone was seen only once. The chain recombines TRBV29-1 with TRBJ1-1; no clear D gene. Trimming took off 7 bases at V and 1 base at J, with 10 bases between the two ends. This CDR3 is built from 12 residues. Germline CDR1 is SQVTM and CDR2 is ANQGSEA. The CDR3 DNA reads as TGCAGCGCACCTCTCGGGAACACTGAAGCTTTCTTT. Translating gives CSAPLGNTEAFF. Combining the CDR3 with reference TRBV29-1 and TRBJ1-1 gives the whole variable domain SAVISQKPSRDICQRGTSLTIQCQVDSQVTMMFWYRQQPGQSLTLIATANQGSEATYESGFVIDKFPISRPNLTFSTLTVSNMSPEDSSIYLCSAPLGNTEAFFGQGTRLTVV.

The chain has TRBV28 and TRBJ1-5; 7 bases match TRBD1. V trimming: 6 bases; J trimming: 7 bases; junction bases outside the gene matches: 9. The CDR3 length is 14 residues. CDR1 and CDR2 (germline): MDHEN, SYDVKM. The CDR3 reads CASSWDSLSQPQHF. The CDR3 nucleotides are TGTGCCAGCAGCTGGGACAGTCTTAGCCAGCCCCAGCATTTT.

This clone showed up just once. The V gene is TRBV4-2, the J gene TRBJ1-2; perhaps TRBD1 as D (5 bases). This CDR3 has 14 residues. V gave up 1 base and J gave up 6 bases, with 12 bases separating them. CDR1 and CDR2 (germline): LGHNA, YNFKEQ. CDR3 in DNA: TGTGCCAGCAGCCAAGTACGGCAGGGACATGGCTACACCTTC. This gives the protein CASSQVRQGHGYTF.

This chain joins TRBV6-6 and TRBJ2-7, with D uncertain. The V end lost 4 bases, the J end lost 3 bases, and 7 bases lay between the germline ends. CDR1 and CDR2 (germline): MNHNY, SVGAGI (reference sequence). The CDR3 sequence is 12 residues long. The CDR3 DNA sequence: TGTGCCAGCAGTTCCTCTTACTACGAGCAGTACTTC. Translating it yields CASSSSYYEQYF.

This clone was counted only a few times. The chain recombines TRBV4-2 with TRBJ2-3; TRBD1 agrees at 9 bases. After removal of 0 bases from V and 3 bases from J, the junction contained 4 bases not matched to a gene. The CDR3 covers 16 residues. CDR1 is LGHNA, CDR2 YNFKEQ, per germline. CDR3 nucleotide sequence: TGTGCCAGCAGCCAAGAAGGGACAGGGCGGACAGATACGCAGTATTTT. Its translation: CASSQEGTGRTDTQYF.

V gene TRBV6-6 combines with J gene TRBJ1-1; D gene ambiguous. V was clipped by 10 bases and J by 3 bases, with 15 bases between them. CDR1 MNHNY and CDR2 SVGAGI come from the germline V gene (reference sequence). CDR3 length: 13 residues. DNA of the CDR3: TGTGCCAACCGTATCTCAATCCACACTGAAGCTTTCTTT. Translated: CANRISIHTEAFF.

The gene calls are TRBV27 and TRBJ2-6, with D uncertain. Looked up from germline, CDR1 is MNHEY and CDR2 is SMNVEV (reference sequence). V was clipped by 5 bases and J by 0 bases, with 20 bases between them. CDR3 length: 19 amino acids. The CDR3 region is CASSPDATRPYSGANVLTF. The CDR3, as DNA: TGTGCCAGCAGTCCGGATGCCACAAGACCCTACTCTGGGGCCAACGTCCTGACTTTC.

The V call is TRBV9, the J call TRBJ2-5, with 7 bases matching TRBD2. This CDR3 is 14 amino acids long. Germline CDR1 SGDLS, CDR2 YYNGEE. V lost 2 bases and J lost 5; bases outside the gene matches: 6. The CDR3 region is CASSVRAGFETQYF. The CDR3 DNA reads as TGTGCCAGCAGCGTTAGAGCGGGATTCGAGACCCAGTACTTC.

V and J are TRBV2 and TRBJ2-7, with D possibly matching TRBD1 (6 bases). The CDR3 consists of 15 residues. The germline gives CDR1 SNHLY, CDR2 FYNNEI. Trimming removed 11 bases from V and 2 bases from J, with 22 bases in between. The CDR3 protein is CAGAPPRDTPYEQYF. The CDR3 DNA reads TGTGCCGGAGCGCCACCTCGGGACACCCCCTACGAGCAGTACTTC.

CDR3 residues: CASSHPGLAGGVTGELFF. The DNA of the CDR3 is TGCGCCAGCAGCCACCCAGGACTAGCGGGAGGGGTCACCGGGGAGCTGTTTTTT. The genes are TRBV4-1 and TRBJ2-2; 15 bases line up with TRBD2. CDR1 MGHRA and CDR2 YSYEKL come from the germline V gene. The CDR3 sequence is 18 residues long. The ends lost 3 bases at V and 4 bases at J; junction bases unmatched: 6.

The chain uses TRBV5-1 and TRBJ2-7; D ambiguous. Per the germline V gene, CDR1 is SGHRS and CDR2 is YFSETQ. The CDR3 runs to 14 residues. Trimming stripped 3 bases from V and 2 bases from J, with 12 bases between. CDR3 protein: CASSSILTPYEQYF. The CDR3 DNA follows: TGCGCCAGCAGCTCGATCCTTACCCCCTACGAGCAGTACTTC. The whole variable domain, filled in from reference TRBV5-1 and TRBJ2-7, reads KAGVTQTPRYLIKTRGQQVTLSCSPISGHRSVSWYQQTPGQGLQFLFEYFSETQRNKGNFPGRFSGRQFSNSRSEMNVSTLELGDSALYLCASSSILTPYEQYFGPGTRLTVT.

The chain is built from TRBV6-5 and TRBJ1-1; no definite D call. The germline V and J ends were trimmed by 0 bases and 11 bases, with 13 bases remaining between them. Per germline, CDR1 MNHEY and CDR2 SVGAGI. The CDR3 has 13 amino acids. CDR3 bases: TGTGCCAGCAGTTACTCGATTAGGGAATACGCTTTCTTT. This codes for CASSYSIREYAFF.

Note on this clone: Sequence at one end of the junction differs from germline and may be a read error. The V and J genes are TRBV7-7 and TRBJ2-7, with 9 bases fitting TRBD1. CDR3 length: 14 residues. Germline V gives CDR1 SSHAT, CDR2 FNYEAQ (reference sequence). The CDR3 region is CASSPRQGAYEQYF. For the CDR3, the DNA is TGTGCTAGCAGTCCAAGACAGGGGGCCTACGAGCAGTACTTC.